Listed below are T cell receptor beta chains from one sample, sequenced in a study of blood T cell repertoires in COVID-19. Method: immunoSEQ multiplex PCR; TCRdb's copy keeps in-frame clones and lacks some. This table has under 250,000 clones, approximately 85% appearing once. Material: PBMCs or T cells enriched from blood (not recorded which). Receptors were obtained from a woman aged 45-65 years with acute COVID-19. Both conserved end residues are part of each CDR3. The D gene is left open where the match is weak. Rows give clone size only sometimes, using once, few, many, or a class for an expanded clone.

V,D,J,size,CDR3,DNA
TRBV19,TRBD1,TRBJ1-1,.,CASSIRGTAEAFF,TGTGCCAGTAGTATACGTGGGACAGCCGAAGCTTTCTTT
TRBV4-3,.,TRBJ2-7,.,CASSHSQGNEQYF,TGCGCCAGCAGCCATTCCCAGGGGAACGAGCAGTACTTC
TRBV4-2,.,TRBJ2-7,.,CASSQDRGGANNEQYF,TGTGCCAGCAGCCAAGATCGAGGGGGGGCCAATAACGAGCAGTACTTC
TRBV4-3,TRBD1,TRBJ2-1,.,CASSQGGTGEHEQFF,TGCGCCAGCAGCCAAGGGGGGACAGGGGAACATGAGCAGTTCTTC
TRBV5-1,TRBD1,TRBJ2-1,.,CASSTDRGRNEQFF,TGCGCCAGCAGCACGGACAGGGGTAGGAATGAGCAGTTCTTC
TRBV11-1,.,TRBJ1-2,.,CASSLVTGYGYTF,TGTGCCAGCAGCTTAGTAACGGGCTATGGCTACACCTTC
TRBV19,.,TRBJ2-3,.,CASGGTGTDTQYF,TGTGCCAGTGGGGGGACAGGCACAGATACGCAGTATTTT
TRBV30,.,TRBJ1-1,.,CAWSFSGGMNTEAFF,TGTGCCTGGAGTTTCTCCGGGGGGATGAACACTGAAGCTTTCTTT
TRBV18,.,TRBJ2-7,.,CASSPEDSYEQYF,TGTGCCAGCTCACCAGAGGACAGCTACGAGCAGTACTTC
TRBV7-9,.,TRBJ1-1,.,CASSSGQIHFEAFF,TGTGCCAGCAGCTCAGGACAGATTCACTTTGAAGCTTTCTTT
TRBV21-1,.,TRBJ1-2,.,CASSSSGGYYGYTF,TGTGCCAGCAGCTCCTCAGGGGGCTACTATGGCTACACCTTC
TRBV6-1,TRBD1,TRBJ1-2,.,CASSDAAGGFYGYTF,TGTGCCAGCAGTGACGCGGCAGGGGGCTTCTATGGCTACACCTTC
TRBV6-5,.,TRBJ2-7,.,CASTMVYEQYF,TGTGCCAGCACTATGGTCTACGAGCAGTACTTC
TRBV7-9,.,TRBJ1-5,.,CASSSGGRVQPQHF,TGTGCCAGCAGCTCGGGGGGTCGGGTCCAGCCCCAGCATTTT
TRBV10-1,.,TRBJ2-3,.,CASSDPSITDTQYF,TGCGCCAGCAGTGATCCAAGCATCACAGATACGCAGTATTTT
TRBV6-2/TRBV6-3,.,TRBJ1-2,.,CASSRAGAGYGYTF,TGTGCCAGCAGTCGTGCAGGGGCAGGCTATGGCTACACCTTC
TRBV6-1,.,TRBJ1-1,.,CASSEMRSSEAFF,TGTGCCAGCAGTGAAATGAGGAGCTCTGAAGCTTTCTTT
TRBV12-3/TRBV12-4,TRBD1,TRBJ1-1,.,CACRDRGIKEAFF,TGTGCCTGCCGGGACAGGGGGATTAAGGAAGCTTTCTTT
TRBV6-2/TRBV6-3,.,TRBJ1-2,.,CASSWTDYGYTF,TGTGCCAGCAGTTGGACAGACTATGGCTACACCTTC
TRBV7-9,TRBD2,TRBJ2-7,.,CASSLVVGTSGGYEQYF,TGTGCCAGCAGCTTAGTAGTAGGGACTAGCGGGGGCTACGAGCAGTACTTC
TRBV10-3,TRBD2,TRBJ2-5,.,CASRGVQETQYF,TGTGCCTCTCGGGGGGTCCAAGAGACCCAGTACTTC
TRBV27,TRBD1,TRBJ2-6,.,CASSLGTGPPGANVLTF,TGTGCCAGCAGTCTCGGGACAGGGCCTCCTGGGGCCAACGTCCTGACTTTC
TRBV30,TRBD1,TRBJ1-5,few,CAWRKGAANQPQHF,TGTGCCTGGAGAAAGGGGGCGGCCAATCAGCCCCAGCATTTT
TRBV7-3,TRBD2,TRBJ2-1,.,CASSPTGGIYNEQFF,TGTGCCAGCAGCCCCACGGGGGGGATATACAATGAGCAGTTCTTC
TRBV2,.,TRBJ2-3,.,CASRGRGGGRGDTQYF,TGTGCCAGCAGGGGAAGAGGGGGGGGCCGTGGAGATACGCAGTATTTT
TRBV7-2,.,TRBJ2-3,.,CASSSRVGADTQYF,TGTGCCAGCAGCTCGAGGGTGGGAGCAGATACGCAGTATTTT
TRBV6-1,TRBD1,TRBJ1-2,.,CASSDSSGGAGGYTF,TGTGCCAGCAGTGACAGCTCAGGGGGCGCGGGGGGCTACACCTTC
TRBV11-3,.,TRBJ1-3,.,CASSTDSGNTIYF,TGTGCCAGCAGTACAGACAGCGGAAACACCATATATTTT
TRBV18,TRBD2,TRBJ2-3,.,CASSLSTSGGTSTDTQYF,TGTGCCAGCTCACTATCTACTAGCGGGGGGACTAGCACAGATACGCAGTATTTT
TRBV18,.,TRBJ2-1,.,CASSTTGPPHEQFF,TGTGCCAGCTCAACCACCGGTCCACCCCATGAGCAGTTCTTC
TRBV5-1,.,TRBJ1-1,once,CASSYAGTTNTEAFF,TGCGCCAGCAGCTACGCCGGGACAACGAACACTGAAGCTTTCTTT
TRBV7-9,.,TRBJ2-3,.,CASSPRGGARTDTQYF,TGTGCCAGCAGCCCCCGAGGGGGTGCGCGCACAGATACGCAGTATTTT
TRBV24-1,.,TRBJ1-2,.,CATSSGYGYTF,TGTGCCACCTCCTCGGGCTATGGCTACACCTTC
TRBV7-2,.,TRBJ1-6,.,CASSQLGGPGNSPLHF,TGTGCCAGCAGCCAGCTAGGAGGGCCGGGTAATTCACCCCTCCACTTT
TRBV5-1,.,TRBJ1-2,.,CASSFDRGVYGYTF,TGCGCCAGCAGCTTCGACCGCGGGGTCTATGGCTACACCTTC
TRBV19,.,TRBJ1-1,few,CATGPRDSEAFF,TGTGCCACCGGCCCCAGGGATTCTGAAGCTTTCTTT
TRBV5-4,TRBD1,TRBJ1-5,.,CASSWTGGRGSNQPQHF,TGTGCCAGCAGCTGGACAGGGGGCCGGGGAAGCAATCAGCCCCAGCATTTT
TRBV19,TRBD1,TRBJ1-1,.,CASSVQGADTEAFF,TGTGCCAGTAGTGTACAGGGGGCGGACACTGAAGCTTTCTTT
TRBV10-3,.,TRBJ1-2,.,CATTPAGGLDYTF,TGTGCCACGACACCTGCCGGGGGGCTTGACTACACCTTC
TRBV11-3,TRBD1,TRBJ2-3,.,CASSQGQGSTDTQYF,TGTGCCAGCAGCCAGGGACAGGGTAGCACAGATACGCAGTATTTT
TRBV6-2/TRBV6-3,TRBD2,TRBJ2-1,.,CASSQAGARSNEQFF,TGTGCCAGCAGTCAAGCGGGGGCTCGATCGAATGAGCAGTTCTTC
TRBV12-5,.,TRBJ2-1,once,CAAGQTLLNEQFF,TGTGCCGCGGGGCAAACCCTATTGAATGAGCAGTTCTTC
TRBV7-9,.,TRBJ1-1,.,CASSLQGGNTEAFF,TGTGCCAGCAGCTTACAGGGTGGGAACACTGAAGCTTTCTTT
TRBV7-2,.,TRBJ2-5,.,CASSFDRYQETQYF,TGTGCCAGCAGCTTTGACAGGTACCAAGAGACCCAGTACTTC
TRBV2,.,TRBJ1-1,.,CASSEGPGLNTEAFF,TGTGCCAGCAGTGAGGGGCCAGGATTGAACACTGAAGCTTTCTTT
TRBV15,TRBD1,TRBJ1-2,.,CATSGITIRDRAYGYTF,TGTGCCACCAGCGGCATTACTATACGGGACAGGGCCTATGGCTACACCTTC
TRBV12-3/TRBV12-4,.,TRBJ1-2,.,CASSLQGHYGYTF,TGTGCCAGCAGTTTACAGGGCCACTATGGCTACACCTTC
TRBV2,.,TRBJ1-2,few,CASSGQSYGYTF,TGTGCCAGCAGTGGACAGAGTTATGGCTACACCTTC
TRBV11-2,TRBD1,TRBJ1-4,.,CASSFRTGDNEKLFF,TGTGCCAGCAGCTTCAGGACAGGGGATAATGAAAAACTGTTTTTT